Listed here are 17 T cell receptor beta chains from one sample, sequenced in a study of cytomegalovirus exposure and HLA in healthy donors (TCRdb year 2017). Libraries were made using the immunoSEQ multiplex PCR assay. TCRdb retrieved this table from immuneACCESS and kept in-frame rearrangements only. Not all clones are present; in checked studies, unresolved V genes account for under half, and no reason is known for the remainder. For this sample the table gives under 250,000 clones, of which about 90% were detected only once. Approximately 12% of the sample comes from the top ten. The sequenced sample consisted of PBMCs. The receptor set was obtained from a man in his late teens or twenties in good health and CMV-seropositive.

This clone has more than one count but fewer than ten. This chain uses TRBV10-2 with TRBJ2-7; D is tentatively TRBD1 or TRBD2 (5 bases each). The CDR3 is 14 residues long. The V end lost 2 bases, the J end lost 7 bases, and 15 bases lay between the germline ends. Germline assignment: CDR1 WSHSY and CDR2 SAAADI. DNA for the CDR3: TGCGCCAGCAGTGAGATCCGAGGGGCCCTAGAGCAGTACTTC. This translates into CASSEIRGALEQYF.

V and J are TRBV4-2 and TRBJ2-1; 9 bases match TRBD1. Germline CDR1 is LGHNA and CDR2 is YNFKEQ. Trimming cost V 1 base and J 7 bases; bases outside gene matches: 11. The CDR3 consists of 17 residues. The CDR3 DNA follows: TGTGCCAGCAGCCAAGCACGTCTCGACAGGGGGTGGAATGAGCAGTTCTTC. This codes for CASSQARLDRGWNEQFF.

The gene calls are TRBV11-3 and TRBJ2-5, with D perhaps matching TRBD1 (5 bases). Germline V gives CDR1 SGHNT, CDR2 YENEEA. The CDR3 is 19 amino acids. V was shortened by 5 bases and J by 2 bases, with 27 bases between the two germline ends. Written as DNA, the CDR3 is TGTGCCAGCAGCGCAAAGCTGTCAGGGAAATTGCGGTTACAAGAGACCCAGTACTTC. This encodes CASSAKLSGKLRLQETQYF.

This chain uses TRBV2 with TRBJ2-7, with 11 nucleotides matching TRBD1. J was trimmed by 1 base and V by 4 bases; bases with no gene match: 0. Germline CDR1 and CDR2: SNHLY and FYNNEI. The CDR3 contains 14 residues. CDR3 sequence (DNA): TGTGCCAGCAGTGGGGACAGGGGGTCCTACGAGCAGTACTTC. This translates into CASSGDRGSYEQYF.

The V call is TRBV7-3, the J call TRBJ2-6; weak D call: TRBD1 (6 bases). The CDR3 covers 16 residues. Between the trimmed V and J ends, which lost 3 bases and 0 bases, there was a span of 9 bases. CDR1 and CDR2 from the germline V gene are SGHTA and FQGTGA. The CDR3 coding sequence is TGTGCCAGCAGCTTGACAGGCTACTCTGGGGCCAACGTCCTGACTTTC. It yields the protein CASSLTGYSGANVLTF.

The chain is built from TRBV14 and TRBJ2-1; unclear D gene. The CDR3 has 12 amino acids. The germline V and J ends were trimmed by 3 bases and 4 bases, with 4 bases remaining between them. Germline lookup yields CDR1 SGHDN and CDR2 FVKESK. CDR3 sequence reads: CASSHEYNEQFF. The CDR3 DNA follows: TGTGCCAGCAGCCATGAGTACAATGAGCAGTTCTTC.

The chain links TRBV7-8 to TRBJ2-3, with D perhaps being TRBD1 or TRBD2 (6 bases each). Deletions cut 6 bases from V and 5 bases from J, with 12 bases between. CDR1 SGHVS and CDR2 FQNEAQ come from the germline V gene. The CDR3 is 13 residues long. Here the CDR3 DNA reads TGTGCCAGCAGAGAGGGGGGAGGAGATACGCAGTATTTT. It codes for CASREGGGDTQYF.

The chain recombines TRBV27 with TRBJ2-1; possible D gene TRBD1, 5 bases. V lost 2 bases, J lost 4 bases, and 18 bases lay in between. CDR3 length equals 17 residues. The germline V gene encodes CDR1 MNHEY and CDR2 SMNVEV (reference sequence). The CDR3 reads CASSLNRGGGHYNEQFF. DNA for the CDR3: TGTGCCAGCAGTTTAAATAGAGGCGGCGGACATTACAATGAGCAGTTCTTC.

The V and J genes are TRBV27 and TRBJ1-5; no clear D gene. Trimming left V 1 base short and J 6 bases short, with 10 bases between. This CDR3 comprises 14 residues. Germline CDR1 is MNHEY and CDR2 is SMNVEV (reference sequence). The CDR3 reads CASSLYPAGQPQHF. CDR3 DNA sequence: TGTGCCAGCAGTTTATATCCCGCGGGTCAGCCCCAGCATTTT.

This clone showed up just a few times. The rearrangement links TRBV11-2 to TRBJ1-1; D is uncertain. CDR1 and CDR2 (germline): SGHAT, FQNNGV. The ends were cut back, 5 bases at V and 5 bases at J, with 12 bases in the middle. The CDR3 runs 13 residues. CDR3 region: CASSHGWTTEAFF. CDR3 coding DNA: TGTGCCAGCAGCCACGGGTGGACGACTGAAGCTTTCTTT.

This clone was counted only a few times. The rearrangement uses TRBV27 and TRBJ2-5; D may be TRBD2 (7 bases). Germline V CDR1 and CDR2: MNHEY, SMNVEV (reference sequence). Trimming took 6 bases from V and 1 from J, leaving 15 bases between them. This CDR3 region has 15 residues. CDR3 in DNA: TGTGCCAGCAGCCCTAGGGGGGGGAGCCAAGAGACCCAGTACTTC. Protein product: CASSPRGGSQETQYF.

A few counts support this clone. The chain carries TRBV2 and TRBJ1-1; D remains ambiguous. Trimming took 6 bases from V and 3 from J, leaving 14 bases between them. This CDR3 has 14 residues. Germline CDR1 is SNHLY and CDR2 is FYNNEI. This CDR3 reads CASRPGPRDTEAFF. In nucleotides, the CDR3 is TGTGCCAGCAGACCGGGCCCCCGGGACACTGAAGCTTTCTTT.

The table lists this clone with a count of one. This chain joins TRBV5-1 and TRBJ1-4, with TRBD1 matching 9 bases. Losses at the gene ends were 4 bases for V and 0 bases for J; bases not matched to a gene: 10. This CDR3 contains 18 residues. Germline-derived CDR1 and CDR2 are SGHRS and YFSETQ. The CDR3 protein is CASSPRAGQGPTNEKLFF. Written as DNA, the CDR3 is TGCGCCAGCAGCCCACGGGCAGGACAGGGGCCAACTAATGAAAAACTGTTTTTT. The full variable domain, with the rest looked up from reference TRBV5-1 and TRBJ1-4, is KAGVTQTPRYLIKTRGQQVTLSCSPISGHRSVSWYQQTPGQGLQFLFEYFSETQRNKGNFPGRFSGRQFSNSRSEMNVSTLELGDSALYLCASSPRAGQGPTNEKLFFGSGTQLSVL.

The chain joins TRBV9 to TRBJ2-1; 8 bases line up with TRBD2. Germline CDR1 SGDLS, CDR2 YYNGEE. V was pared by 0 bases and J by 2 bases, with 4 bases of the junction left unmatched. The CDR3 is 16 amino acids. The CDR3 DNA reads as TGTGCCAGCAGCGTAGAGGCGGGAGGACCCTACAATGAGCAGTTCTTC. It translates to CASSVEAGGPYNEQFF.

This rearrangement joins TRBV7-9 to TRBJ2-7; D gene unclear. V lost 2 bases to trimming and J lost 3 bases, with 8 bases between them. The CDR3 is made up of 13 amino acids. Germline CDR1 and CDR2: SEHNR and FQNEAQ (reference sequence). CDR3 nucleotides: TGTGCCAGCAGCTTATCAGCACTCTACGAGCAGTACTTC. Protein: CASSLSALYEQYF.

In DNA, the CDR3 is TGTGCCAGCAGCGTAGCTGGTGGGGGAAAACTGTTTTTT. Residues: CASSVAGGGKLFF. The genes are TRBV9 and TRBJ1-4, with D possibly TRBD1 on 5 matching bases. The length of the CDR3 is 13 residues. V lost 0 bases, J lost 10 bases, and 10 bases lay in between. From germline, CDR1 is SGDLS and CDR2 YYNGEE.

V is TRBV5-5 and J is TRBJ2-7; 8 bases agree with TRBD2. The CDR3 is made up of 17 amino acids. V was pared by 2 bases and J by 4 bases, with 14 bases of the junction left unmatched. Looked up from germline, CDR1 is SGHKS and CDR2 is YYEKEE (reference sequence). CDR3 in amino acids: CASSFELAVTKGYEQYF. CDR3 nucleotide sequence: TGTGCCAGCAGCTTTGAACTAGCGGTAACGAAAGGGTACGAGCAGTACTTC.